This TCR beta chain was sequenced for a study of blood T cells in healthy people across ages. Combining a sample-barcoded 5' primer with a J-beta primer mix, a second PCR ran for roughly 7 to 11 cycles. MiXCR, applied by TCRdb to the 5' RACE reads, yields one record per CDR3 protein. Of 760,000 or so distinct CDR3 sequences listed, 25% were seen once; the top ten hold 9.4%. The same data also contributed to another study, on T cells of mothers and their children.

Sequencing was performed on blood. The receptor's source is a boy between 5 and 17 years old in good health.

The CDR3 DNA reads as TGTGCCAGCAGTTTCCAGGGAGGTAATGGCTACACCTTC. Encoded protein: CASSFQGGNGYTF. V gene TRBV12-3 or TRBV12-4 combines with J gene TRBJ1-2; D might be TRBD1 (5 bases). This CDR3 is 13 amino acids long. The V and J ends lost 3 bases and 6 bases respectively, with 11 bases between them.